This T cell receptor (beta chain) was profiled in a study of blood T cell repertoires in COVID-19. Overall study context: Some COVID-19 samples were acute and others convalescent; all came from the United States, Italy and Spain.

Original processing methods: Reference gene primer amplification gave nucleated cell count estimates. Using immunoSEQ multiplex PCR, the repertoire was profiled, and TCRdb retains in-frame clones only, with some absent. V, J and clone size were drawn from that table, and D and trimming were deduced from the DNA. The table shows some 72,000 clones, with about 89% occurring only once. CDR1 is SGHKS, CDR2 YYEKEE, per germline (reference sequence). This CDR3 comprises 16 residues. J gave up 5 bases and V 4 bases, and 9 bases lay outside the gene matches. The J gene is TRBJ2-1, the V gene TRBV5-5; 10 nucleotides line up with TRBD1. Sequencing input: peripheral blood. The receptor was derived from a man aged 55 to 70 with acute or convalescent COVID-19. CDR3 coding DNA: TGTGCCAGCAGCCGTGGGGACAGGGGTATCGACAATGAGCAGTTCTTC. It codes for CASSRGDRGIDNEQFF. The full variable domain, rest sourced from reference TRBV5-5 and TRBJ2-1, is DAGVTQSPTHLIKTRGQQVTLRCSPISGHKSVSWYQQVLGQGPQFIFQYYEKEERGRGNFPDRFSARQFPNYSSELNVNALLLGDSALYLCASSRGDRGIDNEQFFGPGTRLTVL.